Listed below are T cell receptor beta chains from one sample, sequenced in a study of blood T cell repertoires in COVID-19. Here immunoSEQ multiplex PCR was the method, and the copy in TCRdb shows in-frame clones only, minus some. The data show a few hundred thousand clones, with approximately 89% seen just once and 7.8% held by the top ten. The sequenced sample consisted of peripheral blood. These receptors originate from a woman aged 45-65 years who had recovered from COVID-19. The CDR3 runs from the conserved cysteine through the conserved F or W. The order of the fields is J gene, V gene, D gene, clone size, CDR3 DNA, CDR3 protein. The D gene is left open where the match is weak. Some rows have no size entry. The others give once, few or many, or a class for an expanded clone.

TRBJ2-2,TRBV4-3,-,few,TGCGCCAGCAGCCGTGGGGGCCGCACCGGGGAGCTGTTTTTT,CASSRGGRTGELFF
TRBJ2-7,TRBV28,TRBD1,-,TGTGCCAGCATCAGACAGGGGGGAGAGCAGTACTTC,CASIRQGGEQYF
TRBJ2-1,TRBV18,TRBD2,-,TGTGCCAGCTCACCACCGACTAGCGGGGACTGGAGCTCCTACAATGAGCAGTTCTTC,CASSPPTSGDWSSYNEQFF
TRBJ2-3,TRBV5-1,-,once,TGCGCCAGCAGCTTGTTGGACGGGGGCACAGATACGCAGTATTTT,CASSLLDGGTDTQYF
TRBJ2-1,TRBV19,TRBD2,-,TGTGCCAGTAGGCGGCTAGCGGCAGACAATGAGCAGTTCTTC,CASRRLAADNEQFF
TRBJ2-7,TRBV7-9,TRBD2,-,TGTGCCAGCAGCTTGCTAGCGGGAGTTTACGAGCAGTACTTC,CASSLLAGVYEQYF
TRBJ2-1,TRBV5-1,-,-,TGCGCCAGCAGCTTTGGAGGGGGCGCGGGGTCCTACAATGAGCAGTTCTTC,CASSFGGGAGSYNEQFF
TRBJ1-1,TRBV9,TRBD1,few,TGTGCCAGCAGCACCCGGACAGGGGCGAACACTGAAGCTTTCTTT,CASSTRTGANTEAFF
TRBJ2-3,TRBV6-6,TRBD1,-,TGTGCCAGCAGTTACTTCGGACAGGGACTCACAGATACGCAGTATTTT,CASSYFGQGLTDTQYF
TRBJ1-1,TRBV4-1,-,-,TGCGCCAGTTCAGGGGTAAGAGCTTTCTTT,CASSGVRAFF
TRBJ1-1,TRBV5-6,-,-,TGTGCCAGCAGCTTCGGGGGAAGGGACACTGAAGCTTTCTTT,CASSFGGRDTEAFF
TRBJ2-5,TRBV5-1,TRBD1,-,TGCGCCAGCAGCACGGGACAGGGAATCCAAGAGACCCAGTACTTC,CASSTGQGIQETQYF
TRBJ2-1,TRBV24-1,TRBD2,-,TGTGCCACCGGGGCGGGAGGGTACTACAATGAGCAGTTCTTC,CATGAGGYYNEQFF
TRBJ2-3,TRBV9,-,-,TGTGCCAGCAGCGTAGAAGGCAGAGGATTCCGGGGCACAGATACGCAGTATTTT,CASSVEGRGFRGTDTQYF
TRBJ1-4,TRBV5-1,-,-,TGCGCCAGCGGTGCGGCTAATGAAAAACTGTTTTTT,CASGAANEKLFF
TRBJ1-6,TRBV6-6,-,-,TGTGCCAGCAGGCGGGATTCACCCCTCCACTTT,CASRRDSPLHF
TRBJ2-2,TRBV6-2/TRBV6-3,-,-,TGTGCCAGCAGTTACTTGAGGGCCAGCACCGGGGAGCTGTTTTTT,CASSYLRASTGELFF
TRBJ2-1,TRBV28,-,-,TGTGCCAGCAGTTTAGGCCGACGGGTGGTACAGTTCTTC,CASSLGRRVVQFF
TRBJ2-7,TRBV20-1,TRBD1,-,TGCAGTGCTAGAAGGGACAGGTTGGAGTACTTC,CSARRDRLEYF
TRBJ2-3,TRBV5-8,TRBD2,-,TGTGCCAGCAGCTGGGGACTAGCGGCCACAGATACGCAGTATTTT,CASSWGLAATDTQYF
TRBJ2-7,TRBV7-2,TRBD2,-,TGTGCCAGCAGCCCCCTCGGGGCTAGCGGGGGGTACGAGCAGTACTTC,CASSPLGASGGYEQYF
TRBJ2-2,TRBV9,TRBD2,-,TGTGCCAGCAGCGTCACTAGCGGGAAGAACACCGGGGAGCTGTTTTTT,CASSVTSGKNTGELFF
TRBJ2-4,TRBV6-2/TRBV6-3,TRBD2,-,TGTGCCAGCAGTTACGGGTCGGGTCTAGCGGAAAACATTCAGTACTTC,CASSYGSGLAENIQYF
TRBJ2-1,TRBV11-2,-,-,TGTGCCAGCAGCTCTTCACTGTACAATGAGCAGTTCTTC,CASSSSLYNEQFF
TRBJ1-2,TRBV6-6,-,-,TGTGCCAGCAGGCTGACACGAGCCTATGGCTACACCTTC,CASRLTRAYGYTF
TRBJ2-2,TRBV7-2,-,-,TGTGCCAGCAGCCCAGGGTTGATGAGGACCGGGGAGCTGTTTTTT,CASSPGLMRTGELFF
TRBJ2-2,TRBV30,-,-,TGTGCCTGGAGCCACGGGGAAACCGGGGAGCTGTTTTTT,CAWSHGETGELFF
TRBJ1-4,TRBV2,-,-,TGTGCCAGCAGTGGAGGCAGGGATTACGCAACTAATGAAAAACTGTTTTTT,CASSGGRDYATNEKLFF
TRBJ2-1,TRBV7-2,TRBD2,once,TGTGCCAGCAGCTTATATCTAGCGGGAGGATTGGGGGAGTTCTTC,CASSLYLAGGLGEFF
TRBJ2-5,TRBV6-5,TRBD2,-,TGTGCCAGCACTGCGGGAGGTGTGGGAGAGACCCAGTACTTC,CASTAGGVGETQYF
TRBJ2-5,TRBV2,-,-,TGTGCCAGCACATCCGGGCGGGGGCACCAAGAGACCCAGTACTTC,CASTSGRGHQETQYF
TRBJ1-4,TRBV5-6,TRBD1,many,TGTGCCAGCAGCTACAAACCGGGGGGACAGGTCCAGGAAAAACTGTTTTTT,CASSYKPGGQVQEKLFF
TRBJ1-2,TRBV18,TRBD1,-,TGTGCCAGCTCACCAAGGGGGCCCGGACAGGAGAGGAGATATGGCTACACCTTC,CASSPRGPGQERRYGYTF
TRBJ2-3,TRBV5-1,TRBD2,-,TGCGCCAGCAGTACACTAGCGGGGGGACCCAGCACAGATACGCAGTATTTT,CASSTLAGGPSTDTQYF
TRBJ1-5,TRBV19,TRBD1,once,TGTGCCAGTAGCGCGGGGACAGGGGGCGCGACCTATCAGCCCCAGCATTTT,CASSAGTGGATYQPQHF
TRBJ2-2,TRBV29-1,TRBD2,few,TGCAGCGTTGATAGCGGGAAAAACACCGGGGAGCTGTTTTTT,CSVDSGKNTGELFF
TRBJ1-1,TRBV28,-,-,TGTGCCAGCAGTGCCTTGCCCCGGGGGGGTGATGAAGCTTTCTTT,CASSALPRGGDEAFF
TRBJ1-5,TRBV6-2/TRBV6-3,-,-,TGTGCCAGCAGCCTTAGACAAGTCAGCAATCAGCCCCAGCATTTT,CASSLRQVSNQPQHF
TRBJ2-5,TRBV6-1,TRBD2,-,TGTGCCAGCAGTGATGCCTCGGGTAGCGGGCCAGAGACCCAGTACTTC,CASSDASGSGPETQYF
TRBJ2-7,TRBV2,TRBD1,-,TGTGCCAGCAGTCCAGACAGGGGTGTCGTGTACGAGCAGTACTTC,CASSPDRGVVYEQYF
TRBJ2-7,TRBV28,TRBD1,once,TGTGCCAGCAGAGTAGGACAGGGGGGGTTATACGAGCAGTACTTC,CASRVGQGGLYEQYF
TRBJ1-3,TRBV27,-,-,TGTGCCAGCAGTTTGACAGACTCTGGAAACACCATATATTTT,CASSLTDSGNTIYF
TRBJ1-2,TRBV12-5,-,-,TGTGCTAGTGGTTTGGTCCTCCACCCCGCAGGGGCGGAATTCTATGGCTACACCTTC,CASGLVLHPAGAEFYGYTF
TRBJ1-2,TRBV6-2/TRBV6-3,-,-,TGTGCCAGCAGTTCGCCGCAGGGGTATGGCTACACCTTC,CASSSPQGYGYTF
TRBJ2-1,TRBV2,TRBD2,-,TGTGCCAGCAGTGAGGTAGCGGGAGAGAGGAATGAGCAGTTCTTC,CASSEVAGERNEQFF
TRBJ1-5,TRBV7-9,TRBD1,-,TGTGCCAGCAGCCGGGGACAGGGGAGTCAGCCCCAGCATTTT,CASSRGQGSQPQHF
TRBJ1-1,TRBV27,-,few,TGTGCCAGCACTCCAATAGAGGGGAACACTGAAGCTTTCTTT,CASTPIEGNTEAFF
TRBJ2-3,TRBV7-8,-,-,TGTGCCAGCAGCCCTCGTGCAGGGCGCACCACAGATACGCAGTATTTT,CASSPRAGRTTDTQYF
TRBJ1-2,TRBV6-2/TRBV6-3,-,-,TGTGCCAGCAGTTCCACCGGACTAGCGGGAGGGGGCTACACCTTC,CASSSTGLAGGGYTF
TRBJ1-2,TRBV29-1,-,-,TGCAGCGTTGTAGCCGTCTCCCATGGCTACACCTTC,CSVVAVSHGYTF
TRBJ1-3,TRBV19,-,-,TGTGCCAGTGCGGCCCTGCCGACGGGAAACACCATATATTTT,CASAALPTGNTIYF
TRBJ2-3,TRBV28,-,-,TGTGCCAGCAGTTTTTCCAGTATCCGGGGGAGCACAGATACGCAGTATTTT,CASSFSSIRGSTDTQYF
TRBJ2-1,TRBV6-2/TRBV6-3,TRBD2,-,TGTGCCAGCAGTATAGCGGGAGAGGCCAATGAGCAGTTCTTC,CASSIAGEANEQFF